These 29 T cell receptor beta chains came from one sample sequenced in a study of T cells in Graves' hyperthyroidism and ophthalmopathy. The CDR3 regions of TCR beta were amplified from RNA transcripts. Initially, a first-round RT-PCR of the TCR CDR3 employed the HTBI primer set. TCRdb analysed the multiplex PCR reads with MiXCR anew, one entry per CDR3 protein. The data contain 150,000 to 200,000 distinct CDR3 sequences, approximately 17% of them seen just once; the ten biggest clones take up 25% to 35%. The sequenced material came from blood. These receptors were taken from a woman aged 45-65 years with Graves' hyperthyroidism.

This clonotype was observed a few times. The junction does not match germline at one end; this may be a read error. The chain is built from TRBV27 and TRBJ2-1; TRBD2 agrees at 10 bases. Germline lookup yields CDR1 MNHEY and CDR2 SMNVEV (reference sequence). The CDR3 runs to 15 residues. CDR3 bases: TGTGCCAACAGTTTACCTAGCGGGGGTTACAATGAGCAGTTCTTC. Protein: CANSLPSGGYNEQFF.

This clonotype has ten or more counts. The CDR3 protein is CSARQTDTNYGYTF. The CDR3 nucleotides read TGCAGTGCGCGACAGACAGATACTAACTATGGCTACACCTTC. The chain carries TRBV20-1 and TRBJ1-2, with D possibly matching TRBD1 (5 bases). Trimming took off 6 bases at V and 0 bases at J, with 14 bases between the two ends. Germline CDR1 and CDR2: DFQATT and SNEGSKA (reference sequence). This CDR3 contains 14 residues.

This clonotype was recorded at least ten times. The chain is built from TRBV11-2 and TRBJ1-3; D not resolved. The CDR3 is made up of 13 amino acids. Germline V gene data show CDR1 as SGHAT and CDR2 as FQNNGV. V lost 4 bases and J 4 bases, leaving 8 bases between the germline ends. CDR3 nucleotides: TGTGCCAGCAGCTCCAATATGGGAAACACCATATATTTT. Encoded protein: CASSSNMGNTIYF.

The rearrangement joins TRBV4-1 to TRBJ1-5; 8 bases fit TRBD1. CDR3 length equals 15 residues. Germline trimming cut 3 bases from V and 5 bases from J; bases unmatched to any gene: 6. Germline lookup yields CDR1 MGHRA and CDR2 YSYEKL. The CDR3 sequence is CASSQKGQGDQPQHF. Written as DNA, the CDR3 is TGCGCCAGCAGCCAGAAAGGACAGGGAGATCAGCCCCAGCATTTT.

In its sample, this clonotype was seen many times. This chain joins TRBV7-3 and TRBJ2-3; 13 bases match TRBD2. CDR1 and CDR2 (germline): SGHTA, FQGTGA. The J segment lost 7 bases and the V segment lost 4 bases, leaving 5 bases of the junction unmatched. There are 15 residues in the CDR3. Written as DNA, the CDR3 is TGTGCCAGCAGCTCGACTAGCGGGGGGCCGTATACGCAGTATTTT. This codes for CASSSTSGGPYTQYF.

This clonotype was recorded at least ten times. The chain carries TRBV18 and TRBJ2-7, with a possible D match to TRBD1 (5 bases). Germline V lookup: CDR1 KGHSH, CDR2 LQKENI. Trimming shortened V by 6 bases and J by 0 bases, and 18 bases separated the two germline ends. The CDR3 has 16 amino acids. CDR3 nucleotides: TGTGCCAGCTCGCCCCAACAGGCCCCGAGCTCCTACGAGCAGTACTTC. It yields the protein CASSPQQAPSSYEQYF.

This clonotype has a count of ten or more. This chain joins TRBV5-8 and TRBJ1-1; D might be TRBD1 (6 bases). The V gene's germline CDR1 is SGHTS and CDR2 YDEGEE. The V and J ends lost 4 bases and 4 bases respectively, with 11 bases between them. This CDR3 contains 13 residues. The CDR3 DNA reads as TGTGCCAGCAGCCAACAGGGTTCCACTGAAGCTTTCTTT. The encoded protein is CASSQQGSTEAFF.

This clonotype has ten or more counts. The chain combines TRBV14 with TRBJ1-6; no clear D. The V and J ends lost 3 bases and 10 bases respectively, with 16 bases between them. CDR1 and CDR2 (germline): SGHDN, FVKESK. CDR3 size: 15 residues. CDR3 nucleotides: TGTGCCAGCAGCCAGGGCAGGTGGGGTGAATCACCCCTCCACTTT. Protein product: CASSQGRWGESPLHF.

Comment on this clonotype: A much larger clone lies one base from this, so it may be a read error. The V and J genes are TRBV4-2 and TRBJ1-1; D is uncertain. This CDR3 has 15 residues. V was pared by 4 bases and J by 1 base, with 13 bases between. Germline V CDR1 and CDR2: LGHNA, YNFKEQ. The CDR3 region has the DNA TGTGCCAGCAGCCGGGCTCGGTCGGGGAACACTGAAGCTTTCTTT. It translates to CASSRARSGNTEAFF.

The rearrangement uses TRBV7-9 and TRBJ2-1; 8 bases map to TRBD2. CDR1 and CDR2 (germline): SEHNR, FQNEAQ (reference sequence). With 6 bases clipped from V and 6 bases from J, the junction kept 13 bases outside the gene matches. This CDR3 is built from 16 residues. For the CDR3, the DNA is TGTGCCAGCAGTAACAGCCTTAGCGGGGAACGCAATGAGCAGTTCTTC. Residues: CASSNSLSGERNEQFF.

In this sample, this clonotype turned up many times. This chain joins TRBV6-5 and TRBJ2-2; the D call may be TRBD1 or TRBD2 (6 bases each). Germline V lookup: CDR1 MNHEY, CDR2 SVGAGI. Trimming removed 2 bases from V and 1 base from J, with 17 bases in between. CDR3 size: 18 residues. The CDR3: CASSYGGPSGWNTGELFF. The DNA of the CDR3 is TGTGCCAGCAGTTACGGGGGGCCCAGTGGATGGAACACCGGGGAGCTGTTTTTT.

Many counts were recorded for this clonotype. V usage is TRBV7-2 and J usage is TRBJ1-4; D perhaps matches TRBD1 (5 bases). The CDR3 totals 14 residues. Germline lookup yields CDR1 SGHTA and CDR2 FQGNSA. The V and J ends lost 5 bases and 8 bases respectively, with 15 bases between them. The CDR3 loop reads CASSLGVGGEKLFF. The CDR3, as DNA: TGTGCCAGCAGCCTCGGTGTGGGGGGGGAAAAACTGTTTTTT.

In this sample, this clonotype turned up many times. The CDR3 region is CASSTRTGTREKLFF. The CDR3 DNA reads TGTGCCAGCAGCACACGGACAGGGACGAGGGAAAAACTGTTTTTT. This chain links TRBV9 with TRBJ1-4, with 8 bases lining up with TRBD1. Germline V gene sequence: CDR1 SGDLS, CDR2 YYNGEE. Trimming cost V 4 bases and J 8 bases; bases outside gene matches: 10. This CDR3 has 15 amino acids.

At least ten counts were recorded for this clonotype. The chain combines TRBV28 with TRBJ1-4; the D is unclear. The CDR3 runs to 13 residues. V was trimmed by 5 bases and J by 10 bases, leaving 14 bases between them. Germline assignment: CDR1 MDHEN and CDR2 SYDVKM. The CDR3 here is CASSPPPETKLFF. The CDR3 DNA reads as TGTGCCAGCAGTCCCCCCCCCGAGACAAAACTGTTTTTT. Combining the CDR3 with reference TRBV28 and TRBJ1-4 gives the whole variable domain DVKVTQSSRYLVKRTGEKVFLECVQDMDHENMFWYRQDPGLGLRLIYFSYDVKMKEKGDIPEGYSVSREKKERFSLILESASTNQTSMYLCASSPPPETKLFFGSGTQLSVL.

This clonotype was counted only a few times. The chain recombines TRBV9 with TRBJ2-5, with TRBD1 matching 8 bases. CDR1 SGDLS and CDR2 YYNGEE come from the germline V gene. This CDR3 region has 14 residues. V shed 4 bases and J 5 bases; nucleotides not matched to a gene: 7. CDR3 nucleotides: TGTGCCAGCAGCTCGCAGGGGGCGGAGGAGACCCAGTACTTC. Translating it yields CASSSQGAEETQYF.

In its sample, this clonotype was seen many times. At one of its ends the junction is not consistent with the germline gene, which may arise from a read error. The CDR3 sequence: CASSLLEGGEQYF. The CDR3 DNA reads as TGTGCTAGCAGCTTACTTGAGGGGGGCGAGCAGTACTTC. The chain combines TRBV7-7 with TRBJ2-7, with D tentatively TRBD1 or TRBD2 (6 bases each). CDR1 is SSHAT, CDR2 FNYEAQ, per germline (reference sequence). The CDR3 runs 13 residues.

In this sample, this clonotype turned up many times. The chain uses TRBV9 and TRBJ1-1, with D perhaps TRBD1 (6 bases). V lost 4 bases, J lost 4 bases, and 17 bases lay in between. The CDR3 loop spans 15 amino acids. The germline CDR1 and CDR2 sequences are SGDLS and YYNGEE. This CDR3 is CASSIPGEGSTEAFF. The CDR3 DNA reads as TGTGCCAGCAGCATTCCAGGGGAGGGGAGCACTGAAGCTTTCTTT.

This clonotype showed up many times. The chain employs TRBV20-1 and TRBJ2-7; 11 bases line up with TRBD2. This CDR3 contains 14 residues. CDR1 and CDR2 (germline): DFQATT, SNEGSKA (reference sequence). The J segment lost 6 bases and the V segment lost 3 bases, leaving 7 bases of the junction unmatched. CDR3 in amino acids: CSARALAGGREQYF. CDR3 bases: TGCAGTGCTAGGGCTCTAGCGGGGGGACGCGAGCAGTACTTC.

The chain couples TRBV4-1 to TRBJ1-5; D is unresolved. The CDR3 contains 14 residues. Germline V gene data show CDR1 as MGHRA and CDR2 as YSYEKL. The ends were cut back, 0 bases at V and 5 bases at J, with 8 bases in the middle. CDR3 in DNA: TGCGCCAGCAGCCAAGATGGTGAATATCAGCCCCAGCATTTT. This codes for CASSQDGEYQPQHF.

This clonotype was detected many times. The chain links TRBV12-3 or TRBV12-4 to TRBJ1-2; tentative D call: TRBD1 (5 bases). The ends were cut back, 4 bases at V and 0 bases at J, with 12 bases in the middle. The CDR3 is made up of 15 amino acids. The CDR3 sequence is CASSSPSRANYGYTF. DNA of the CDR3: TGTGCCAGCAGTTCCCCCAGCAGGGCTAACTATGGCTACACCTTC.

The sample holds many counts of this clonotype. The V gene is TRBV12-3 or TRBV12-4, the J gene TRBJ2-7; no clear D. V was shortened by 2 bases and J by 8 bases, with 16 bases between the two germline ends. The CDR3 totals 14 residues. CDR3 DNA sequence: TGTGCCAGCAGTTTAACCCCGATGAGTGAAAAGCAGTACTTC. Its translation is CASSLTPMSEKQYF.

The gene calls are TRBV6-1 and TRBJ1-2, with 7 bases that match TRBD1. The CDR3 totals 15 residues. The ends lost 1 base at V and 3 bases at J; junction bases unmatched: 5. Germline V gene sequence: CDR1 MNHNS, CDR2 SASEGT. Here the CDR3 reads CASSEDRGRYYGYTF. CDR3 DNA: TGTGCCAGCAGTGAAGACAGGGGCCGTTACTATGGCTACACCTTC.

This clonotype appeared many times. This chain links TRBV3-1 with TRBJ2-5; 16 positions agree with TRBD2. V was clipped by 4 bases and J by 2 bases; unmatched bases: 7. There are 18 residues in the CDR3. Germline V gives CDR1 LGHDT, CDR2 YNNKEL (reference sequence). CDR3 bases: TGTGCCAGCAGCCCCCGGGGGGGACTAGCGGGGGGGCAAGAGACCCAGTACTTC. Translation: CASSPRGGLAGGQETQYF.

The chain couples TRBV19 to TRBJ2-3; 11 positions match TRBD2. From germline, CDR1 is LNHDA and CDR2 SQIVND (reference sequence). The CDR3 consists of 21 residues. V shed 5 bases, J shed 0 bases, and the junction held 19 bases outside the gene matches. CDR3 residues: CASSRKGPPGLAETSTDTQYF. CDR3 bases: TGTGCCAGTAGTCGGAAGGGGCCCCCGGGACTAGCGGAAACTAGCACAGATACGCAGTATTTT.

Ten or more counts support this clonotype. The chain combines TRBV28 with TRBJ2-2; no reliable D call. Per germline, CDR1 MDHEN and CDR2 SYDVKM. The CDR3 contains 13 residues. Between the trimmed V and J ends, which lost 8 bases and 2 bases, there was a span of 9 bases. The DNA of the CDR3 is TGTGCCAGCGGAAGGGTTAACACCGGGGAGCTGTTTTTT. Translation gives CASGRVNTGELFF.

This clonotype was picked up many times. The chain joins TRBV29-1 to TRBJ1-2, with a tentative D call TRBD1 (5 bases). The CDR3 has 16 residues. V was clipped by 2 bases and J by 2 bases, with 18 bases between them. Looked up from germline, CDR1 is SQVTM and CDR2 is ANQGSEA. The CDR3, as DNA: TGCAGCGTTGAACGACGAGGGCAGGGCCGAAACTATGGCTACACCTTC. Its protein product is CSVERRGQGRNYGYTF.

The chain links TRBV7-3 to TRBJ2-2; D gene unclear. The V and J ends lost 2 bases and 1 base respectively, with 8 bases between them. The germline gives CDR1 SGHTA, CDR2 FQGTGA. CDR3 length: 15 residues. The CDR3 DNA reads TGTGCCAGCAGCTTATTTCCCCAGAACACCGGGGAGCTGTTTTTT. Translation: CASSLFPQNTGELFF.

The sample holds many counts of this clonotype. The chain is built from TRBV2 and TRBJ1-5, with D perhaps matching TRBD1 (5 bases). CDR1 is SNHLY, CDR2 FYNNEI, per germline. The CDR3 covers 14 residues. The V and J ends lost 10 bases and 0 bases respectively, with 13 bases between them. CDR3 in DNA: TGTGCCACCCGAGCCAGGGATAGCAATCAGCCCCAGCATTTT. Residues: CATRARDSNQPQHF.

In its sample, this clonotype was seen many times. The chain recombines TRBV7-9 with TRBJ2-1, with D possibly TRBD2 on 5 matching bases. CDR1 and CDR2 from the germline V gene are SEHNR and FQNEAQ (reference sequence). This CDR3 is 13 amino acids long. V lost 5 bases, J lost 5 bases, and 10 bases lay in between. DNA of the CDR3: TGTGCCAGCAGCAAACGGGATGACAATGAGCAGTTCTTC. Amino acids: CASSKRDDNEQFF. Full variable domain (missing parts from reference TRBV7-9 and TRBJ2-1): DTGVSQNPRHKITKRGQNVTFRCDPISEHNRLYWYRQTLGQGPEFLTYFQNEAQLEKSRLLSDRFSAERPKGSFSTLEIQRTEQGDSAMYLCASSKRDDNEQFFGPGTRLTVL.